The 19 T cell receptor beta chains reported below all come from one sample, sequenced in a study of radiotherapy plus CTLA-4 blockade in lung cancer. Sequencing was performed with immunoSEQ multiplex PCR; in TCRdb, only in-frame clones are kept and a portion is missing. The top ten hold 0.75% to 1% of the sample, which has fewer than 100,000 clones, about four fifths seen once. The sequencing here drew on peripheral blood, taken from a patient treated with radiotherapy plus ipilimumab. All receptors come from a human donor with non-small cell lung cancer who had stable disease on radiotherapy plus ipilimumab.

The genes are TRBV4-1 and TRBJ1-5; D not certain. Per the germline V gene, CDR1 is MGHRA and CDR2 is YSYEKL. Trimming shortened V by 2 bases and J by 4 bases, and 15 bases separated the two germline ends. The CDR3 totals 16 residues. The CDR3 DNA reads TGCGCCAGCAGCCAAAGTGGAGGGTTGTTGAATCAGCCCCAGCATTTT. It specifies CASSQSGGLLNQPQHF.

CDR3 in amino acids: CASSRTGGSTDTQYF. CDR3 sequence (DNA): TGTGCCAGCAGCCGGACAGGGGGTAGCACAGATACGCAGTATTTT. This rearrangement joins TRBV7-3 to TRBJ2-3; 10 nucleotides match TRBD1. The J segment lost 0 bases and the V segment lost 5 bases, leaving 2 bases of the junction unmatched. Looked up from germline, CDR1 is SGHTA and CDR2 is FQGTGA. This CDR3 is built from 15 residues.

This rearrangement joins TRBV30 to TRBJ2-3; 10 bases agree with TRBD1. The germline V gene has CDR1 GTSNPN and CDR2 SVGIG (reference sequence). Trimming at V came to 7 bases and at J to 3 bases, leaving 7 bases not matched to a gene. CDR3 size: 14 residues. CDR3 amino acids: CAYIRQGATDTQYF. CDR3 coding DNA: TGTGCCTACATACGACAGGGGGCGACAGATACGCAGTATTTT.

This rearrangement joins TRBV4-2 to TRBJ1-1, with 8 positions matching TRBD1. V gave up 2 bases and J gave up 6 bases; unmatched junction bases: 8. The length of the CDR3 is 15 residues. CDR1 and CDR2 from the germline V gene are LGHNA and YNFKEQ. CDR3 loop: CASSQINRGRAEAFF. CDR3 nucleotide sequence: TGTGCCAGCAGCCAAATTAACAGGGGGAGGGCTGAAGCTTTCTTT.

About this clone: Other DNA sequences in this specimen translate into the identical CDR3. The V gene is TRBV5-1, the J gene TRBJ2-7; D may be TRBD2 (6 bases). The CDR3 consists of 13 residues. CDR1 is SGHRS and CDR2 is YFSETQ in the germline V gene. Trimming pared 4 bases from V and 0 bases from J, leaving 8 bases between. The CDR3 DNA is TGCGCCAGCAGCCTAGCGACCTCCTACGAGCAGTACTTC. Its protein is CASSLATSYEQYF. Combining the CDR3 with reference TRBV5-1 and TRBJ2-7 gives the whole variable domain KAGVTQTPRYLIKTRGQQVTLSCSPISGHRSVSWYQQTPGQGLQFLFEYFSETQRNKGNFPGRFSGRQFSNSRSEMNVSTLELGDSALYLCASSLATSYEQYFGPGTRLTVT.

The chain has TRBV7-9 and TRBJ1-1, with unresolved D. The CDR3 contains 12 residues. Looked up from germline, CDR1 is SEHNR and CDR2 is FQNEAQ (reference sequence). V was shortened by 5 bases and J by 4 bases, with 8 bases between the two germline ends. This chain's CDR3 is CASSLTGTEAFF. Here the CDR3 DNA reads TGTGCCAGCAGCCTGACGGGCACTGAAGCTTTCTTT.

The CDR3 protein is CASKGQGISNEQFF. CDR3 sequence (DNA): TGTGCCAGCAAAGGACAGGGTATTTCAAATGAGCAGTTCTTC. The V and J genes are TRBV6-6 and TRBJ2-1, with 8 nucleotides matching TRBD1. V shed 7 bases and J 7 bases; nucleotides not matched to a gene: 9. CDR1 is MNHNY, CDR2 SVGAGI, per germline (reference sequence). The CDR3 has 14 residues.

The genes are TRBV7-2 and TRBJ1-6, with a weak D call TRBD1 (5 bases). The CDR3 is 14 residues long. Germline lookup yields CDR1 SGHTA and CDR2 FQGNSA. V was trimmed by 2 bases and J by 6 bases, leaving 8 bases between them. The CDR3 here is CASSLSGGNSPLHF. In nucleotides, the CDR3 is TGTGCCAGCAGCTTATCCGGGGGTAATTCACCCCTCCACTTT.

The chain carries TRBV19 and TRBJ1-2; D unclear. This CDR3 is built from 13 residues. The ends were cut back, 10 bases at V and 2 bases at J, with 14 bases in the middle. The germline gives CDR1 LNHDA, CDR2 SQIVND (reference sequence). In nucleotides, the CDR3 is TGTGCCACCGCGGGCCGGTTCAACTATGGCTACACCTTC. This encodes CATAGRFNYGYTF.

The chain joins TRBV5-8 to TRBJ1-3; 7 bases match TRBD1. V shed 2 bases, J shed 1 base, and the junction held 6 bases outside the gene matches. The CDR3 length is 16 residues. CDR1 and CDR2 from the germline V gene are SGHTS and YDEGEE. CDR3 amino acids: CASSFWPTGSGNTIYF. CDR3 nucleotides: TGTGCCAGCAGCTTCTGGCCGACAGGGTCTGGAAACACCATATATTTT. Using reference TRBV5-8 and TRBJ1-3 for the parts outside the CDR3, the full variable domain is EAGVTQSPTHLIKTRGQQATLRCSPISGHTSVYWYQQALGLGLQFLLWYDEGEERNRGNFPPRFSGRQFPNYSSELNVNALELEDSALYLCASSFWPTGSGNTIYFGEGSWLTVV.

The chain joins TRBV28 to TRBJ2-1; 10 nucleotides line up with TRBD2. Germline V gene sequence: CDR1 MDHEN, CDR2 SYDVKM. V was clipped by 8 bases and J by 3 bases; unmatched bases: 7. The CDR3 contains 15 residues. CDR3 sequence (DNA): TGTGCCAGCCGTTCTAGCGGGAGCATCTACAATGAGCAGTTCTTC. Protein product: CASRSSGSIYNEQFF.

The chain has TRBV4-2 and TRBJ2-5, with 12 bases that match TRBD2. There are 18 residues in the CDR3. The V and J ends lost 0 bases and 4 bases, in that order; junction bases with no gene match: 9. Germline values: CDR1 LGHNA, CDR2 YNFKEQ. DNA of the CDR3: TGTGCCAGCAGCCAAGACGTCGTGACTAGCGGGAGTGGAGAGACCCAGTACTTC. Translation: CASSQDVVTSGSGETQYF.

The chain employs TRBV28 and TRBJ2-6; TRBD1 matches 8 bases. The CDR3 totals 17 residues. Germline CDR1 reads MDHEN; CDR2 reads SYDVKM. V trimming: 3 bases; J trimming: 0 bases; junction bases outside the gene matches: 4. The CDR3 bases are TGTGCCAGCAGTTTTGGACAGGGTGGCTCTGGGGCCAACGTCCTGACTTTC. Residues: CASSFGQGGSGANVLTF.

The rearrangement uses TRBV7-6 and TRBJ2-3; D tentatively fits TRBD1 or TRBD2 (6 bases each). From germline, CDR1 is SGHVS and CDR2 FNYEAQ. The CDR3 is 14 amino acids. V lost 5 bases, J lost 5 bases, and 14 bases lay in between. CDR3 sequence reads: CASSTRGGRDTQYF. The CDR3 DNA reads TGTGCCAGCAGCACTAGAGGGGGGAGAGATACGCAGTATTTT.

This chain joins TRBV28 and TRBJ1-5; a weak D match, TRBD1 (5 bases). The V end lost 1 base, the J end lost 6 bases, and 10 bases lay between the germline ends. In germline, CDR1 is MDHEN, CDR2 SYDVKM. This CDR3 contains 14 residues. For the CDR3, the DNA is TGTGCCAGCAGTTTATTTCAGGGCTCTCAGCCCCAGCATTTT. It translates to CASSLFQGSQPQHF. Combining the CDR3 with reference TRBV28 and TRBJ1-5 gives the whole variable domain DVKVTQSSRYLVKRTGEKVFLECVQDMDHENMFWYRQDPGLGLRLIYFSYDVKMKEKGDIPEGYSVSREKKERFSLILESASTNQTSMYLCASSLFQGSQPQHFGDGTRLSIL.

The CDR3 nucleotides are TGTGCCAGCATCCCGTGGGACAGGGGTTTCTATGGCTACACCTTC. Residues: CASIPWDRGFYGYTF. The V and J genes are TRBV28 and TRBJ1-2, with 10 bases matching TRBD1. The germline V gene has CDR1 MDHEN and CDR2 SYDVKM. The CDR3 extends over 15 amino acids. Germline trimming cut 7 bases from V and 4 bases from J; bases unmatched to any gene: 9.

The CDR3 protein is CASSFEGISGNTIYF. CDR3 in DNA: TGTGCCAGCAGTTTCGAGGGTATCTCTGGAAACACCATATATTTT. The J gene is TRBJ1-3, the V gene TRBV6-6; unclear D gene. The CDR3 has 15 residues. V dropped 4 bases and J dropped 0 bases, with 10 bases sitting between them. CDR1 is MNHNY, CDR2 SVGAGI, per germline (reference sequence).

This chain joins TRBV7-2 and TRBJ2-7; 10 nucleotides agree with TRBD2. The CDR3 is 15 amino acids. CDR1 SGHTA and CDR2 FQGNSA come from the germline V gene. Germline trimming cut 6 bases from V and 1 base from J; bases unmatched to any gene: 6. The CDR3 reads CASSDSGGVSYEQYF. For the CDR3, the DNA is TGTGCCAGCAGTGACAGCGGGGGGGTGTCCTACGAGCAGTACTTC. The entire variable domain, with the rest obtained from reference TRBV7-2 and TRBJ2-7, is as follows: GAGVSQSPSNKVTEKGKDVELRCDPISGHTALYWYRQSLGQGLEFLIYFQGNSAPDKSGLPSDRFSAERTGGSVSTLTIQRTQQEDSAVYLCASSDSGGVSYEQYFGPGTRLTVT.

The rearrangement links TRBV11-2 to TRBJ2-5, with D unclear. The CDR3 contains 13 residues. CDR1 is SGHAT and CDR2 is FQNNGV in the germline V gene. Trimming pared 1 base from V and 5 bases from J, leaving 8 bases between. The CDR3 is CASSLVRGETQYF. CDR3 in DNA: TGTGCCAGCAGCTTAGTGCGTGGGGAGACCCAGTACTTC. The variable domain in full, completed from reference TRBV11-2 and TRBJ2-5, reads EAGVAQSPRYKIIEKRQSVAFWCNPISGHATLYWYQQILGQGPKLLIQFQNNGVVDDSQLPKDRFSAERLKGVDSTLKIQPAKLEDSAVYLCASSLVRGETQYFGPGTRLLVL.